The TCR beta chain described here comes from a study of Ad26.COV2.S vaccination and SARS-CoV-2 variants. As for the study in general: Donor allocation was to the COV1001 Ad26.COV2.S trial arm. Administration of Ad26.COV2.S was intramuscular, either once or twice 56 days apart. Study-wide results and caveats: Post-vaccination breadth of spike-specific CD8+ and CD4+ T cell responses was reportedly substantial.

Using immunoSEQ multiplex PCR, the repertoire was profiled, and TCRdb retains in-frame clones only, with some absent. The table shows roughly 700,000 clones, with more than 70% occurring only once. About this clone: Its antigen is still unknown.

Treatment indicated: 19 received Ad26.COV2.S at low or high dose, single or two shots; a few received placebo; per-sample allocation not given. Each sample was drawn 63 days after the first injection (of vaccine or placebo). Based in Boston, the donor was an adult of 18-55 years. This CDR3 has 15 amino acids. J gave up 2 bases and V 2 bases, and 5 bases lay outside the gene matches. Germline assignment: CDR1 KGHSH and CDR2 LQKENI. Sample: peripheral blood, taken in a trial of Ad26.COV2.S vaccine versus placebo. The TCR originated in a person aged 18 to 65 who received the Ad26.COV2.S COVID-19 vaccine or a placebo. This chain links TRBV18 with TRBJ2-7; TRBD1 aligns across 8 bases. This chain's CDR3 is CASSPTGTGPYEQYF. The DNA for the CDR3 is TGTGCCAGCTCACCAACCGGGACAGGTCCCTACGAGCAGTACTTC.